This TCR beta chain was captured in a study of blood T cells in healthy people across ages. PCR was performed a second time for roughly 7 to 11 cycles using a sample-barcoded 5' primer and a J-beta primer mix. TCRdb analysed the 5' RACE reads with MiXCR anew, one entry per CDR3 protein. The sample yields approximately 1.5 million distinct CDR3 sequences, approximately 32% seen once. This clonotype was picked up many times. The target antigen is unknown. The draw of peripheral blood yielded ten milliliters from each donor. Study-wide results and caveats: Expanded clonotype shifts may have been confounded, as the donors had an unknown CMV status. Whereas aged donors had fewer naive CD4+ cells, long-lived donors had more of them and higher diversity.

The germline gives CDR1 SNHLY, CDR2 FYNNEI. This CDR3 is 13 amino acids long. Deletions cut 3 bases from V and 5 bases from J, with 10 bases between. Sample: blood. The sequence came from a woman in her twenties or thirties in good health. J is TRBJ1-2 and V is TRBV2; a possible D gene is TRBD1 (5 bases). CDR3 nucleotide sequence: TGTGCCAGCAGTGATGAGGGGCGTTATGGCTACACCTTC. Translation: CASSDEGRYGYTF.